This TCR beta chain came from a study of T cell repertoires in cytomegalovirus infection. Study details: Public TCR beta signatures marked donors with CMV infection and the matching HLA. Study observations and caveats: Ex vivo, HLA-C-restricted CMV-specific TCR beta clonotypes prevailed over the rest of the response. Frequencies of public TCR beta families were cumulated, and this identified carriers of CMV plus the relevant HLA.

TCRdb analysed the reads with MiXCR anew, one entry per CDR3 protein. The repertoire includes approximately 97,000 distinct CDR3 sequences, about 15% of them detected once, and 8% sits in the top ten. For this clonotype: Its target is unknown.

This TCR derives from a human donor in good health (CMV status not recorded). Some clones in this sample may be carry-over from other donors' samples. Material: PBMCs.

CDR3 nucleotides: TGCAGCGTTGGTCGGGGCACCGGGGAGCTGTTTTTT. Protein: CSVGRGTGELFF. The chain combines TRBV29-1 with TRBJ2-2; D possibly corresponds to TRBD2 (5 bases). The CDR3 covers 12 residues. Trimming shortened V by 4 bases and J by 4 bases, and 7 bases separated the two germline ends. The V gene's germline CDR1 is SQVTM and CDR2 ANQGSEA.